This T cell receptor (beta chain) was retrieved from a study of long-term antiretroviral therapy in people with HIV. As concerns this clone: Antigen: not known.

They ran version v3.0 of the immunoSEQ assay at survey level. Libraries were prepared by immunoSEQ multiplex PCR; TCRdb keeps only in-frame clonotypes and omits some of them. Seen here are more than 20,000 clones, approximately 81% observed once, and the top ten hold more than 15%. Germline trimming cut 5 bases from V and 3 bases from J; bases unmatched to any gene: 9. Germline V gene sequence: CDR1 SGHAT, CDR2 FQNNGV. The CDR3 sequence is 15 residues long. There was at least one pre-ART PBMC sample for each donor, plus at least two post-ART PBMC samples. Study-wide points: Specimens of blood were obtained during about 2004 to 2017, possibly under older ART regimens. Missing from the dataset were any data on ART adherence, viral resistance or therapy changes.

Sequenced here: unsorted PBMCs, sampled at the start of antiretroviral therapy, before treatment. The V gene is TRBV11-2, the J gene TRBJ2-7; 8 bases fit TRBD2. The sequence came from a woman younger than 30 with HIV. CDR3 DNA sequence: TGTGCCAGCAGCCCTAGCGGGTGGAGCCTCTACGAGCAGTACTTC. Its translation is CASSPSGWSLYEQYF.